This TCR beta chain was sequenced in a study of T cell responses to AZD1222 COVID-19 vaccine. Here immunoSEQ multiplex PCR was the method, and the copy in TCRdb shows in-frame clones only, minus some. Among 130,000 to 150,000 clones listed, roughly four fifths were seen once. Germline lookup yields CDR1 MNHEY and CDR2 SVGAGI. V lost 2 bases to trimming and J lost 0 bases, with 10 bases between them. The CDR3 covers 15 residues. There are a few counts of this clone. What it binds is not known. Findings and caveats of the study: Variant regions that are unmutated are reportedly the target of nearly half of spike-specific TCRs. Baseline serostatus was positive in only a handful of AZD1222 recipients. At 160-218 and 743-854, vaccine-associated CD4 TCRs were dominant, and they spanned spike. Clonal diversity was possibly underestimated, and the donors were mostly white British, with more females.

This chain connects TRBV6-5 to TRBJ2-5; tentative D call: TRBD2 (5 bases). The TCR was taken from an adult in good health. The source material was peripheral blood, sampled on day 0 of MenACWY control vaccination. The CDR3 spells CASSYGRGYQETQYF. The CDR3 DNA follows: TGTGCCAGCAGTTACGGCCGGGGATACCAAGAGACCCAGTACTTC.